These T cell receptor beta chains were read from a single sample in a study of blood T cell repertoires in COVID-19. Repertoires were generated with immunoSEQ multiplex PCR, while TCRdb's copy carries only in-frame clones and drops some. This repertoire shows tens of thousands of clones, roughly 86% found once; its top ten account for roughly 14%. The sequenced sample consisted of peripheral blood. These TCRs come from a human donor in a cohort sampled during active COVID-19. The CDR3 runs from the conserved cysteine through the conserved F or W. D genes are given only for firm matches. Clone size is not always given. Where it is, it says once, few, many or a class for expanded clones.

V: TRBV20-1; size: .; J: TRBJ2-1; D: TRBD2; CDR3: CSASKLAHRSSYNEQFF; DNA: TGCAGTGCTAGTAAACTAGCGCACAGGAGCTCCTACAATGAGCAGTTCTTC
V: TRBV3-1/TRBV3-2; size: .; J: TRBJ2-7; D: .; CDR3: CASSQAGDRYEQYF; DNA: TGTGCCAGCAGCCAAGCGGGAGATCGCTACGAGCAGTACTTC
V: TRBV9; size: .; J: TRBJ2-5; D: .; CDR3: CASSVAQRDRVETQYF; DNA: TGTGCCAGCAGCGTAGCTCAACGGGATCGGGTCGAGACCCAGTACTTC
V: TRBV27; size: .; J: TRBJ1-1; D: .; CDR3: CASSFGQSNTEAFF; DNA: TGTGCCAGCAGTTTCGGACAATCGAACACTGAAGCTTTCTTT
V: TRBV29-1; size: .; J: TRBJ2-3; D: .; CDR3: CSVLELADTQYF; DNA: TGCAGCGTTCTAGAGTTGGCAGATACGCAGTATTTT
V: TRBV5-1; size: .; J: TRBJ2-4; D: .; CDR3: CASSPRDKGNIQYF; DNA: TGCGCCAGCAGCCCCCGGGACAAAGGCAACATTCAGTACTTC
V: TRBV7-2; size: .; J: TRBJ1-3; D: .; CDR3: CASSASPGGTGNTIYF; DNA: TGTGCCAGCAGCGCATCCCCGGGAGGGACTGGAAACACCATATATTTT
V: TRBV28; size: .; J: TRBJ2-5; D: TRBD2; CDR3: CASGSGGAGETQYF; DNA: TGTGCCAGCGGAAGCGGGGGGGCAGGGGAGACCCAGTACTTC
V: TRBV7-8; size: .; J: TRBJ2-7; D: TRBD2; CDR3: CASSPGLAGYYEQYF; DNA: TGTGCCAGCAGCCCCGGCCTAGCGGGATACTACGAGCAGTACTTC
V: TRBV10-3; size: once; J: TRBJ2-3; D: .; CDR3: CAISEGRGWTDTQYF; DNA: TGTGCCATCAGTGAGGGGCGGGGATGGACAGATACGCAGTATTTT
V: TRBV7-7; size: .; J: TRBJ2-1; D: TRBD2; CDR3: CASSLALTASGGQNEQFF; DNA: TGTGCTAGCAGCTTAGCGCTAACGGCTAGCGGGGGGCAGAATGAGCAGTTCTTC
V: TRBV5-4; size: .; J: TRBJ1-1; D: TRBD1; CDR3: CASSLSGTGGGTEAFF; DNA: TGTGCCAGCAGCTTGTCCGGGACAGGGGGCGGCACTGAAGCTTTCTTT
V: TRBV5-4; size: .; J: TRBJ1-2; D: TRBD1; CDR3: CASSSQGVNYGYTF; DNA: TGTGCCAGCAGCTCACAGGGGGTTAACTATGGCTACACCTTC
V: TRBV25-1; size: .; J: TRBJ1-4; D: .; CDR3: CASGGGTNEKLFF; DNA: TGTGCCAGCGGGGGGGGGACTAATGAAAAACTGTTTTTT
V: TRBV24-1; size: .; J: TRBJ1-1; D: .; CDR3: CATQQGEHTEAFF; DNA: TGTGCCACTCAGCAGGGCGAGCACACTGAAGCTTTCTTT
V: TRBV30; size: .; J: TRBJ2-7; D: TRBD2; CDR3: CAWEPSGGEITYEQYF; DNA: TGTGCCTGGGAGCCTAGCGGGGGGGAGATTACCTACGAGCAGTACTTC
V: TRBV9; size: .; J: TRBJ1-3; D: .; CDR3: CASSVRDSGNTIYF; DNA: TGTGCCAGCAGCGTCCGGGATTCTGGAAACACCATATATTTT
V: TRBV7-3; size: few; J: TRBJ1-5; D: .; CDR3: CASSHEGVSNQPQHF; DNA: TGTGCCAGCAGCCACGAAGGGGTCAGCAATCAGCCCCAGCATTTT
V: TRBV2; size: once; J: TRBJ2-1; D: TRBD2; CDR3: CASSGLAGGPSYNEQFF; DNA: TGTGCCAGCAGTGGACTAGCGGGGGGTCCTAGCTACAATGAGCAGTTCTTC
V: TRBV2; size: .; J: TRBJ1-5; D: .; CDR3: CASSARGVGSNQPQHF; DNA: TGTGCCAGCAGCGCGCGGGGGGTGGGGTCCAATCAGCCCCAGCATTTT
V: TRBV7-8; size: .; J: TRBJ2-3; D: TRBD2; CDR3: CASSPTIAGGWADTQYF; DNA: TGTGCCAGCAGCCCGACCATAGCGGGGGGCTGGGCAGATACGCAGTATTTT
V: TRBV19; size: .; J: TRBJ2-1; D: TRBD1; CDR3: CASSKPGTGLDNEQFF; DNA: TGTGCCAGTAGTAAACCCGGGACAGGGCTGGACAATGAGCAGTTCTTC
V: TRBV18; size: .; J: TRBJ2-3; D: .; CDR3: CASSRIGDSTDTQYF; DNA: TGTGCCAGCTCACGGATCGGGGATAGCACAGATACGCAGTATTTT
V: TRBV7-8; size: .; J: TRBJ2-7; D: TRBD2; CDR3: CASSLKRGGTYEQYF; DNA: TGTGCCAGCAGCTTAAAACGGGGGGGAACCTACGAGCAGTACTTC
V: TRBV20-1; size: .; J: TRBJ1-4; D: TRBD1; CDR3: CSASQRQGGEKLFF; DNA: TGCAGTGCTAGTCAGAGACAGGGGGGAGAAAAACTGTTTTTT
V: TRBV4-1; size: .; J: TRBJ1-2; D: TRBD1; CDR3: CASSGAGGYGYTF; DNA: TGCGCCAGCAGTGGGGCAGGGGGCTATGGCTACACCTTC
V: TRBV7-2; size: .; J: TRBJ2-7; D: .; CDR3: CASSTSATSSYEQYF; DNA: TGTGCCAGCAGCACCTCAGCTACTAGCTCCTACGAGCAGTACTTC
V: TRBV6-5; size: .; J: TRBJ2-1; D: .; CDR3: CASSYPGTPNNEQFF; DNA: TGTGCCAGCAGTTACCCCGGGACTCCCAACAATGAGCAGTTCTTC
V: TRBV5-6; size: .; J: TRBJ2-7; D: .; CDR3: CASSLGGPSYEQYF; DNA: TGTGCCAGCAGCTTGGGAGGGCCCAGCTACGAGCAGTACTTC
V: TRBV20-1; size: few; J: TRBJ1-5; D: TRBD1; CDR3: CSASWDRGGNQPQHF; DNA: TGCAGTGCTAGTTGGGACAGGGGTGGGAATCAGCCCCAGCATTTT
V: TRBV6-5; size: once; J: TRBJ2-7; D: .; CDR3: CASSYGGEQYF; DNA: TGTGCCAGCAGTTACGGAGGGGAGCAGTACTTC
V: TRBV7-2; size: .; J: TRBJ2-3; D: .; CDR3: CASSLVADITDTQYF; DNA: TGTGCCAGCAGCTTAGTCGCGGATATCACAGATACGCAGTATTTT
V: TRBV18; size: .; J: TRBJ2-7; D: .; CDR3: CASSGQGGSYEQYF; DNA: TGTGCCAGCTCAGGGCAGGGGGGCTCCTACGAGCAGTACTTC
V: TRBV7-7; size: .; J: TRBJ2-5; D: TRBD2; CDR3: CASSSGLAETQYF; DNA: TGTGCCAGCAGCTCAGGACTAGCCGAGACCCAGTACTTC
V: TRBV6-6; size: .; J: TRBJ1-1; D: TRBD1; CDR3: CASKTQGGEAFF; DNA: TGTGCCAGCAAGACCCAGGGGGGTGAAGCTTTCTTT
V: TRBV4-1; size: .; J: TRBJ1-2; D: .; CDR3: CASSQEWENYGYTF; DNA: TGCGCCAGCAGCCAAGAGTGGGAGAACTATGGCTACACCTTC
V: TRBV11-2; size: .; J: TRBJ2-1; D: .; CDR3: CASSLDLYQAHEQFF; DNA: TGTGCCAGCAGCTTAGACCTATACCAGGCTCATGAGCAGTTCTTC
V: TRBV12-1; size: .; J: TRBJ2-7; D: .; CDR3: CASSFVAGGTYEQYF; DNA: .
V: TRBV10-2; size: .; J: TRBJ1-3; D: .; CDR3: CASSEVAGSGNTIYF; DNA: TGCGCCAGCAGTGAGGTAGCGGGGTCTGGAAACACCATATATTTT
V: TRBV3-1/TRBV3-2; size: .; J: TRBJ2-1; D: TRBD2; CDR3: CASSQGRAGGPGSYNEQFF; DNA: TGTGCCAGCAGCCAAGGAAGAGCGGGAGGGCCGGGCTCCTACAATGAGCAGTTCTTC
V: TRBV28; size: .; J: TRBJ2-5; D: .; CDR3: CASSLGQPGTQYF; DNA: TGTGCCAGCAGCCTAGGACAGCCCGGGACCCAGTACTTC
V: TRBV7-2; size: .; J: TRBJ2-3; D: TRBD2; CDR3: CASSPAGTSDTDTQYF; DNA: TGTGCCAGCAGCCCAGCCGGGACTAGCGACACAGATACGCAGTATTTT
V: TRBV9; size: .; J: TRBJ2-1; D: TRBD2; CDR3: CASSVGISGAFDEQFF; DNA: TGTGCCAGCAGCGTAGGAATTAGCGGGGCTTTCGATGAGCAGTTCTTC